This TCR beta chain stems from a study of blood T cells in healthy people across ages. A second roughly 6 to 11 cycle PCR used barcoded and J-beta primers. TCRdb re-called the 5' RACE reads with MiXCR, one entry per CDR3 protein. The table shows 890,000 or so distinct CDR3 sequences, with around 62% occurring only once. Notes on the study in general: Percentage of naive T cells showed a strong correlation with TCR beta diversity. The recorded TCR beta diversity per million T cells decreased in a roughly linear manner with age. Not knowing donor CMV status may have confounded expanded clonotype changes.

The CDR3 extends over 14 amino acids. Germline trimming cut 7 bases from V and 6 bases from J; bases unmatched to any gene: 12. Remarks on this clonotype: The antigen is not known.

The chain recombines TRBV12-3 or TRBV12-4 with TRBJ2-7; 7 nucleotides agree with TRBD2. The material sequenced was blood. The source of this sequence is a man aged 25-45 years in good health. CDR3 bases: TGTGCCAGCACTTCCGGGACTACTTTAGTCGAGCAGTACTTC. Its translation: CASTSGTTLVEQYF.